This is a list of T cell receptor beta chains from one sample in a study of OX40 agonist ivuxolimab in advanced cancers. Using immunoSEQ multiplex PCR, the repertoire was profiled, and TCRdb retains in-frame clones only, with some absent. This table has around 50,000 clones, approximately 80% appearing once. This material consisted of CD4+ or CD8+ T cells sorted from blood, taken in a trial of the OX40 agonist ivuxolimab. The receptors stem from an adult with an advanced solid tumor such as melanoma, head and neck, liver or kidney cancer. The CDR3 runs from the conserved cysteine through the conserved F or W. The order of the fields is clone size, D gene, J gene, V gene, CDR3 DNA, CDR3 protein. The D gene is left open where the match is weak. The size entry is marked missing in some rows and otherwise reads once, few, many or a size class.

>.|TRBD1|TRBJ2-5|TRBV9
TGTGCCAGCAGCCCCCGGGGGACAGGGGTAGAGACCCAGTACTTC
CASSPRGTGVETQYF
>.|.|TRBJ2-3|TRBV2
TGTGCCAGCAGTGAAAGGTACCCCACAGATACGCAGTATTTT
CASSERYPTDTQYF
>.|.|TRBJ1-6|TRBV7-6
TGTGCCAGCACCAAGGGGGGGGGCTTCAATTCACCCCTCCACTTT
CASTKGGGFNSPLHF
>.|.|TRBJ2-5|TRBV2
TGTGCCAGCAGGGGGACTGTCGGGGCGGCCCAGTACTTC
CASRGTVGAAQYF
>.|TRBD1|TRBJ1-5|TRBV6-5
TGTGCCAGCAGTCGGGGACAGGGGGCCGATCAGCCCCAGCATTTT
CASSRGQGADQPQHF
>.|.|TRBJ2-5|TRBV7-9
TGTGCCAGCAGCTTAGTGGGGGGAGAGACCCAGTACTTC
CASSLVGGETQYF
>.|.|TRBJ1-2|TRBV5-1
TGCGCCAGCAGCCGTACCGGGCCCCAAGATGGCTACACCTTC
CASSRTGPQDGYTF
>.|TRBD1|TRBJ2-5|TRBV10-3
TGTGCCATCAGCGAGACAGGGGTGGAGACCCAGTACTTC
CAISETGVETQYF
>once|.|TRBJ2-2|TRBV7-9
TGTGCCAGCAGTTCTCTGTGGGCGATTGACACCGGGGAGCTGTTTTTT
CASSSLWAIDTGELFF
>few|.|TRBJ2-1|TRBV5-4
TGTGCCAGCAGCTTGGTTTCCAATGAGCAGTTCTTC
CASSLVSNEQFF
>medium-sized|.|TRBJ1-1|TRBV19
TGTGCCAGTAGTATACACACTGAAGCTTTCTTT
CASSIHTEAFF
>.|.|TRBJ1-2|TRBV11-3
TGTGCCAGCAGCTTAGGGACGCCGGAACTTTATGGCTACACCTTC
CASSLGTPELYGYTF
>.|.|TRBJ2-7|TRBV6-5
TGTGCCAGCAGTTACGGGACGGATGATGGCGAGCAGTACTTC
CASSYGTDDGEQYF
>.|TRBD2|TRBJ2-3|TRBV5-4
TGTGCCAGCAGCTCGGGCGGGGGGGCAGATACGCAGTATTTT
CASSSGGGADTQYF
>.|.|TRBJ1-3|TRBV7-9
TGTGCCAGCAGCTCGGGACAACGCTCTGGAAACACCATATATTTT
CASSSGQRSGNTIYF
>.|.|TRBJ2-3|TRBV5-6
TGTGCCAGCAGCCGCTCGGGACTGAACACAGATACGCAGTATTTT
CASSRSGLNTDTQYF
>.|.|TRBJ1-2|TRBV5-1
TGCGCCAGCAGCTACTCACATAACAGGGTAGATTTCTATGGCTACACCTTC
CASSYSHNRVDFYGYTF
>.|.|TRBJ2-5|TRBV7-2
TGTGCCAGCAGCCCGGGGAGCGCGAGTCGAGAGACCCAGTACTTC
CASSPGSASRETQYF
>.|.|TRBJ1-2|TRBV4-1
TGCGCCAGCAGCGGACCCACAGGAGGCTATGGCTACACCTTC
CASSGPTGGYGYTF
>.|.|TRBJ1-1|TRBV19
TGTGCCAGTGGAGCCGTCACTGAAGCTTTCTTT
CASGAVTEAFF
>.|.|TRBJ1-5|TRBV19
TGTGCCAGTAGTCCCCCCCGCGGTAGCAATCAGCCCCAGCATTTT
CASSPPRGSNQPQHF
>.|.|TRBJ2-7|TRBV5-1
TGCGCCAGCAGCTTGGCGCTGGGTGAGCAGTACTTC
CASSLALGEQYF
>.|.|TRBJ2-2|TRBV6-1
TGTGCCAGCAGTGAAAACAGGGCCCCCACCGGGGAGCTGTTTTTT
CASSENRAPTGELFF
>.|TRBD1|TRBJ2-1|TRBV7-7
TGTGCCAGCGGGACAGGTAGCGGTGAGCAGTTCTTC
CASGTGSGEQFF
>few|.|TRBJ2-7|TRBV11-3
TGTGCCAGCAGCTCCATTAGGGTCTACGAGCAGTACTTC
CASSSIRVYEQYF
>.|TRBD1|TRBJ2-4|TRBV4-1
TGCGCCAGCAGCCAAGATTGGAAGGGGGCGGAAGGGCCGGCGGGAAACATTCAGTACTTC
CASSQDWKGAEGPAGNIQYF
>.|TRBD1|TRBJ2-7|TRBV6-1
TGTGCCAGCAGTGCAACAGGGGGCAACGAGCAGTACTTC
CASSATGGNEQYF
>.|TRBD1|TRBJ2-2|TRBV29-1
TGCAGCGTTGTGGTGTGGGACAGGGGGCGCACCGGGGAGCTGTTTTTT
CSVVVWDRGRTGELFF
>once|TRBD1|TRBJ1-4|TRBV5-8
TGTGCCAGCAGCTTGGAGGGGGCAGGGCGAGAAAAACTGTTTTTT
CASSLEGAGREKLFF
>.|.|TRBJ1-1|TRBV9
TGTGCCAGCACCGGGGACCCCGGGACATTGAACACTGAAGCTTTCTTT
CASTGDPGTLNTEAFF
>.|.|TRBJ1-4|TRBV7-9
TGTGCCAGCAGCGTCTCGGGGGCAGGGAATGAAAAACTGTTTTTT
CASSVSGAGNEKLFF
>.|.|TRBJ1-2|TRBV9
TGTGCCAGCAGCGTAGAGGTGGACCTCTATGGCTACACCTTC
CASSVEVDLYGYTF
>.|.|TRBJ1-1|TRBV28
TGTGCCAGCAGTCCGCCCCGGGGGCGAGGGACTGAAGCTTTCTTT
CASSPPRGRGTEAFF
>medium-sized|.|TRBJ1-5|TRBV21-1
TGTGCCAGCAGCGGCCTTCCCGGGACAGGGGGTTTAAAGATGGTTAGCAATCAGCCCCAGCATTTT
CASSGLPGTGGLKMVSNQPQHF